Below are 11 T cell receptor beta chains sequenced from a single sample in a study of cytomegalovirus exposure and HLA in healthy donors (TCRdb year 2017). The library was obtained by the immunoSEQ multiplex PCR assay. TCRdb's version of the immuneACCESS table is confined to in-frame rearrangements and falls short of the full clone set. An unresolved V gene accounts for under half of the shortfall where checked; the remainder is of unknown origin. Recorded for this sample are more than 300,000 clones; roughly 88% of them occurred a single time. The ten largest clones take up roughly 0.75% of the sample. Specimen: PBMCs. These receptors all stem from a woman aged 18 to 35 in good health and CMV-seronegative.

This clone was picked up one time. This chain's CDR3 is CASTSGRAETQYF. For the CDR3, the DNA is TGTGCCAGCACTAGCGGGAGGGCAGAGACCCAGTACTTC. This sequence joins TRBV2 and TRBJ2-5, with TRBD2 matching over 12 bases. Germline CDR1 and CDR2: SNHLY and FYNNEI. V shed 7 bases, J shed 4 bases, and the junction held 1 base outside the gene matches. This CDR3 is built from 13 residues.

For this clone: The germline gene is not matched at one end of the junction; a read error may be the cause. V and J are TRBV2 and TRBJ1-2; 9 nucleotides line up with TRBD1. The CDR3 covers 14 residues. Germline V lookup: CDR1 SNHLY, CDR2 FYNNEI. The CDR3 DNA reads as TGTGCCAGCAGCGAAGACAGGGGGACCTATGGCTACACCTTC. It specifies CASSEDRGTYGYTF.

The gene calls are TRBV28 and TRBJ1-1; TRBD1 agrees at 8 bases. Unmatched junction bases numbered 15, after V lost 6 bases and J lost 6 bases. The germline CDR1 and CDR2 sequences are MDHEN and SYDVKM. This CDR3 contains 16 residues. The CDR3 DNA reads TGTGCCAGCAGCTGGGATATGGACAGGGTGGTCGCTGAAGCTTTCTTT. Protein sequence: CASSWDMDRVVAEAFF.

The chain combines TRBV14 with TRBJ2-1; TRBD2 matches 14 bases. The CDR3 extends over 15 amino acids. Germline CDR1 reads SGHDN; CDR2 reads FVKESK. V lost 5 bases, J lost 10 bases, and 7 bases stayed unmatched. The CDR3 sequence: CASSLTSGRAGEQFF. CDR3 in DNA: TGTGCCAGCAGCTTGACTAGCGGGAGGGCCGGAGAGCAGTTCTTC. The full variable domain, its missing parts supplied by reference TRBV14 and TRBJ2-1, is EAGVTQFPSHSVIEKGQTVTLRCDPISGHDNLYWYRRVMGKEIKFLLHFVKESKQDESGMPNNRFLAERTGGTYSTLKVQPAELEDSGVYFCASSLTSGRAGEQFFGPGTRLTVL.

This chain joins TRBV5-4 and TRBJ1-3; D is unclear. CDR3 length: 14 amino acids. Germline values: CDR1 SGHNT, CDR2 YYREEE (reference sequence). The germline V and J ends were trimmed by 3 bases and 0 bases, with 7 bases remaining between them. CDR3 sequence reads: CASSSASSGNTIYF. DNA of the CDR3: TGTGCCAGCAGCTCCGCGAGCTCTGGAAACACCATATATTTT.

DNA of the CDR3: TGTGCCTGGAGCCCTCGACAGGGGGGGGATCAGCCCCAGCATTTT. Residues: CAWSPRQGGDQPQHF. The chain links TRBV30 to TRBJ1-5; 9 bases are a match to TRBD1. Trimming at V came to 3 bases and at J to 5 bases, leaving 8 bases not matched to a gene. The CDR3 has 15 amino acids. CDR1 is GTSNPN, CDR2 SVGIG, per germline (reference sequence).

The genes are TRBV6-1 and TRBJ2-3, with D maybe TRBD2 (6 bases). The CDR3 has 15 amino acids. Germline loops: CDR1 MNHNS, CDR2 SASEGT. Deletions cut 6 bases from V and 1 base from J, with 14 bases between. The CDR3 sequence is CASRTGTYRTDTQYF. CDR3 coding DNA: TGTGCCAGCAGAACCGGGACTTATCGCACAGATACGCAGTATTTT.

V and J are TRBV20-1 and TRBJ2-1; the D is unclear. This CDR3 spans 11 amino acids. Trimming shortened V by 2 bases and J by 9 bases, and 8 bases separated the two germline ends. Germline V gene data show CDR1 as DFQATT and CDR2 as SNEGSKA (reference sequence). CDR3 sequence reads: CSARIVVEQFF. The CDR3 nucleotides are TGCAGTGCTAGAATAGTGGTTGAGCAGTTCTTC.

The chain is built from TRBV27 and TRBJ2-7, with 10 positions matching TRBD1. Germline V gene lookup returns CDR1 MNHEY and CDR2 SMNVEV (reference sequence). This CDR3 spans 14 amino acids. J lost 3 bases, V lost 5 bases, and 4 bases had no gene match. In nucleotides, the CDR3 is TGTGCCAGCAGTGTCCGGGACAGGGGCTACGAGCAGTACTTC. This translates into CASSVRDRGYEQYF.

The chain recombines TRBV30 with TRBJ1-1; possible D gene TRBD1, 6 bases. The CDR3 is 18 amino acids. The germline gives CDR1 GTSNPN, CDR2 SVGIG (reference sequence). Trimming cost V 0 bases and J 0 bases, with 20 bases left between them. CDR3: CAWSVRGGPTRLNTEAFF. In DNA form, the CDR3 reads TGTGCCTGGAGTGTACGGGGGGGCCCTACCCGATTGAACACTGAAGCTTTCTTT.

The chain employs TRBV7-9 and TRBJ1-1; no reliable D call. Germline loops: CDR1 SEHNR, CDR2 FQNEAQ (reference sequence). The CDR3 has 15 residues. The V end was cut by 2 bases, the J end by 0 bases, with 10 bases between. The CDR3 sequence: CASSLIGGMNTEAFF. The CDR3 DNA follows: TGTGCCAGCAGCTTAATAGGAGGGATGAACACTGAAGCTTTCTTT.